The clone carrying this T cell receptor (beta chain) was observed a few times. The data derive from a study of T-cell memory formation after mild COVID-19. Each CDR3 protein gets one entry after TCRdb re-called the 5' RACE reads with MiXCR. In the table there are roughly 130,000 distinct CDR3 sequences, approximately 15% of which are singletons. Between the trimmed V and J ends, which lost 1 base and 11 bases, there was a span of 17 bases. This CDR3 is 15 amino acids long. Looked up from germline, CDR1 is KGHDR and CDR2 is SFDVKD. This sequence was found in an adult woman who had mild COVID-19 (a few samples of this study predate the infection). Cell type and time point are not known. V and J are TRBV24-1 and TRBJ1-5; D call uncertain. The source material was PBMCs or a T cell subset sorted from them (not recorded which). This chain's CDR3 is CATSDFSKGKWTQHF. The CDR3 bases are TGTGCCACCAGTGATTTTAGCAAGGGCAAATGGACCCAGCATTTT.